This TCR beta chain was observed in a study of chemoradiotherapy in HPV16-positive cancers. Study as a whole: Functional T-cell assays on two HPV16-positive patients' cells defined candidate HPV-specific clones and common TCR motifs.

TCRdb's table, derived via immunoSEQ multiplex PCR, lists solely in-frame clones and lacks some. Of roughly 11,000 clones in the sample, approximately 73% were seen once. CDR3 length: 13 residues. Unmatched junction bases numbered 3, after V lost 8 bases and J lost 3 bases. The germline gives CDR1 SGHRS, CDR2 YFSETQ. This clone was counted between two and nine times. Its antigen is as yet unknown. General study points: Functional assays defining HPV-specific T cells used only two HPV16-positive patients. During treatment, candidate HPV-specific clones and E7-related motifs expanded in tumor.

The V and J genes are TRBV5-1 and TRBJ1-4, with 8 positions matching TRBD1. The sample was taken from a patient who underwent chemoradiotherapy. The sequence was collected from a human donor with HPV-associated anogenital cancer. The CDR3 loop is CASRQGPNEKLFF. In DNA form, the CDR3 reads TGCGCCAGTAGACAGGGGCCTAATGAAAAACTGTTTTTT.